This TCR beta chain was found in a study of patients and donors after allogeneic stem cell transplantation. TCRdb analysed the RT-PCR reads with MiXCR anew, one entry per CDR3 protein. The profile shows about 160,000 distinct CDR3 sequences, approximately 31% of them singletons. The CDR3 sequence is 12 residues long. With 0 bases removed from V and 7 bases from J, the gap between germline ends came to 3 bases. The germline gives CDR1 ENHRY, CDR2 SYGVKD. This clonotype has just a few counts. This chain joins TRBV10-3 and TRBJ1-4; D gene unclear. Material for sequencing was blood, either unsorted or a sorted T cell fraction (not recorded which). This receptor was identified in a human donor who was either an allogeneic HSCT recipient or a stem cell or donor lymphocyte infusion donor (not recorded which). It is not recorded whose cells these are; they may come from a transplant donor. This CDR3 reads CAISESSEKLFF. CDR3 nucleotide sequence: TGTGCCATCAGTGAGTCCTCTGAAAAACTGTTTTTT.